What follows are 18 T cell receptor beta chains derived from one specimen sequenced in a study of CD8 T cells in ankylosing spondylitis. General study points: What appeared characteristic of ankylosing spondylitis blood was a TCR beta motif of eight highly homologous variants.

What these receptors recognize is not known. TCRdb reprocessed the 5' RACE reads with MiXCR, giving one entry per CDR3 protein. Of approximately 500,000 distinct CDR3 sequences in the sample, roughly an eighth were seen once. The sequencing input was blood, either unsorted or a sorted T cell fraction (not recorded which). The receptors originated from a male donor with ankylosing spondylitis.

This clonotype showed up just a few times. V and J are TRBV5-5 and TRBJ2-1; 10 bases align to TRBD2. V trimming: 2 bases; J trimming: 8 bases; junction bases outside the gene matches: 7. The CDR3 has 15 residues. CDR1 and CDR2 from the germline V gene are SGHKS and YYEKEE (reference sequence). CDR3 in DNA: TGTGCCAGCAGCTTCGCCGGGACTAGCGTCTATGAGCAGTTCTTC. This sequence encodes CASSFAGTSVYEQFF.

The chain links TRBV10-3 to TRBJ1-1, with D maybe TRBD1 (5 bases). Germline assignment: CDR1 ENHRY and CDR2 SYGVKD. The length of the CDR3 is 16 residues. V was pared by 0 bases and J by 1 base, with 12 bases between. CDR3 DNA: TGTGCCATCAGTGAGTCCCCGGACAAGAAGAACACTGAAGCTTTCTTT. Protein sequence: CAISESPDKKNTEAFF.

This clonotype came up a few times. This sequence joins TRBV2 and TRBJ2-7; TRBD2 might be the D (6 bases). Per the germline V gene, CDR1 is SNHLY and CDR2 is FYNNEI. V was trimmed by 5 bases and J by 5 bases, leaving 10 bases between them. This CDR3 has 12 residues. The CDR3 DNA follows: TGTGCCAGCAGTAGGGCTAGCGACGAGCAGTACGTC. It yields the protein CASSRASDEQYV.

This clonotype has a count of ten or more. The V call is TRBV29-1, the J call TRBJ2-7; 10 bases map to TRBD2. Germline V gene lookup returns CDR1 SQVTM and CDR2 ANQGSEA. The CDR3 covers 13 residues. V was pared by 5 bases and J by 5 bases, with 6 bases of the junction left unmatched. The CDR3 coding sequence is TGCAGCGTTAGCGGGAGGGCCGTCCACGAGCAGTACTTC. It specifies CSVSGRAVHEQYF.

This clonotype was observed a few times. The rearrangement links TRBV27 to TRBJ1-6; TRBD1 aligns across 8 bases. CDR1 is MNHEY and CDR2 is SMNVEV in the germline V gene (reference sequence). The CDR3 is made up of 15 amino acids. Trimming cost V 5 bases and J 10 bases; bases outside gene matches: 10. The CDR3: CASSPAGQGQSPLHF. The CDR3 DNA is TGTGCCAGCAGTCCCGCAGGACAGGGACAGTCACCCCTCCACTTT.

In its sample, this clonotype was seen many times. The rearrangement uses TRBV28 and TRBJ1-2; possible D gene TRBD1, 5 bases. Trimming took off 3 bases at V and 8 bases at J, with 13 bases between the two ends. The CDR3 extends over 13 amino acids. Germline CDR1 is MDHEN and CDR2 is SYDVKM. Here the CDR3 reads CASSFRQGWGYTF. The DNA for the CDR3 is TGTGCCAGCAGTTTTCGCCAGGGATGGGGCTACACCTTC.

V is TRBV12-3 or TRBV12-4 and J is TRBJ2-7, with 9 bases fitting TRBD2. This CDR3 has 18 amino acids. After removal of 1 base from V and 3 bases from J, the junction contained 13 bases not matched to a gene. CDR3 region: CASSLGGSGRGRGYEQYF. The CDR3 bases are TGTGCCAGCAGTTTAGGGGGTAGCGGGAGAGGAAGGGGCTACGAGCAGTACTTC.

This clonotype was observed a handful of times. This chain connects TRBV15 to TRBJ1-1; D might be TRBD1 (6 bases). Germline CDR1 and CDR2: LNHNV and YYDKDF (reference sequence). Trimming took off 4 bases at V and 11 bases at J, with 14 bases between the two ends. The CDR3 totals 12 residues. The CDR3 region is CATSNTGIRAFF. The DNA for the CDR3 is TGTGCCACCAGCAATACAGGGATTAGGGCTTTCTTT.

This clonotype has just a few counts. This chain connects TRBV29-1 to TRBJ1-6; 8 nucleotides agree with TRBD1. This CDR3 is built from 15 residues. The V segment lost 4 bases and the J segment 5 bases; nucleotides outside the gene matches: 7. Germline V gene sequence: CDR1 SQVTM, CDR2 ANQGSEA. The CDR3 coding sequence is TGCAGCGTTGCACAGGGGGATCTAGATAATTCACCCCTCCACTTT. Translation gives CSVAQGDLDNSPLHF. The full variable domain, with the rest looked up from reference TRBV29-1 and TRBJ1-6, is SAVISQKPSRDICQRGTSLTIQCQVDSQVTMMFWYRQQPGQSLTLIATANQGSEATYESGFVIDKFPISRPNLTFSTLTVSNMSPEDSSIYLCSVAQGDLDNSPLHFGNGTRLTVT.

The V call is TRBV3-1, the J call TRBJ2-2; 9 positions agree with TRBD2. There are 16 residues in the CDR3. V shed 4 bases and J 6 bases; nucleotides not matched to a gene: 9. Looked up from germline, CDR1 is LGHDT and CDR2 is YNNKEL (reference sequence). CDR3 sequence: CASSPISGSTAGELFF. The CDR3 DNA reads TGTGCCAGCAGCCCAATTAGCGGGAGTACCGCCGGGGAGCTGTTTTTT.

CDR3 in amino acids: CSARDPGGTEAFF. DNA for the CDR3: TGCAGTGCTAGAGATCCCGGAGGCACTGAAGCTTTCTTT. The chain combines TRBV20-1 with TRBJ1-1; D gene unclear. Germline V gene data show CDR1 as DFQATT and CDR2 as SNEGSKA (reference sequence). V was shortened by 0 bases and J by 4 bases, with 9 bases between the two germline ends. The CDR3 contains 13 residues.

The chain employs TRBV2 and TRBJ2-6; TRBD1 might be the D (6 bases). The germline V and J ends were trimmed by 1 base and 6 bases, with 13 bases remaining between them. This CDR3 has 16 amino acids. In germline, CDR1 is SNHLY, CDR2 FYNNEI. The CDR3 sequence is CASSEDGQGLANVLTF. DNA for the CDR3: TGTGCCAGCAGTGAAGATGGGCAGGGGCTGGCCAACGTCCTGACTTTC.

This clonotype was picked up many times. The V and J genes are TRBV27 and TRBJ1-5; D gene unclear. The V end was cut by 7 bases, the J end by 6 bases, with 10 bases between. The CDR3 covers 12 residues. The germline gives CDR1 MNHEY, CDR2 SMNVEV (reference sequence). CDR3 protein: CASTDGSQPQHF. Written as DNA, the CDR3 is TGTGCCAGCACCGACGGGAGTCAGCCCCAGCATTTT.

The table lists this clonotype with many counts. The V call is TRBV16, the J call TRBJ1-5; D is ambiguous. The germline V and J ends were trimmed by 6 bases and 3 bases, with 21 bases remaining between them. Germline values: CDR1 KGHSY, CDR2 FQNENV. The CDR3 extends over 17 amino acids. The CDR3 DNA follows: TGTGCCAGCAGACCAATTGCATCTCAAGTCCCCAATCAGCCCCAGCATTTT. As protein: CASRPIASQVPNQPQHF.

This clonotype was seen only a few times. The chain recombines TRBV5-1 with TRBJ1-1; D unresolved. The CDR3 loop spans 13 amino acids. The ends were cut back, 4 bases at V and 4 bases at J, with 11 bases in the middle. Germline V lookup: CDR1 SGHRS, CDR2 YFSETQ. The chain's CDR3 is CASSAPLSTEAFF. CDR3 nucleotide sequence: TGCGCCAGCAGCGCCCCCTTGAGCACTGAAGCTTTCTTT.

V is TRBV6-6 and J is TRBJ2-7; D is possibly TRBD1 (5 bases). The ends were cut back, 2 bases at V and 3 bases at J, with 8 bases in the middle. In germline, CDR1 is MNHNY, CDR2 SVGAGI (reference sequence). CDR3 length equals 13 residues. CDR3 region: CASSYQGFYEQYF. The CDR3 nucleotides read TGTGCCAGCAGTTACCAGGGTTTCTACGAGCAGTACTTC.

This clonotype was seen many times. The V call is TRBV5-1, the J call TRBJ2-7; no definite D call. Germline V gene lookup returns CDR1 SGHRS and CDR2 YFSETQ. V lost 5 bases to trimming and J lost 0 bases, with 3 bases between them. The CDR3 sequence is 11 residues long. CDR3 loop: CASRLSYEQYF. The CDR3 nucleotides read TGCGCCAGCAGGCTCTCCTACGAGCAGTACTTC.

This clonotype was observed a few times. The CDR3 is CSARDRRTGAMNTEAFF. CDR3 sequence (DNA): TGCAGTGCTAGAGATCGCAGGACAGGGGCTATGAACACTGAAGCTTTCTTT. The rearrangement links TRBV20-1 to TRBJ1-1; 9 nucleotides match TRBD1. There are 17 residues in the CDR3. CDR1 and CDR2 from the germline V gene are DFQATT and SNEGSKA (reference sequence). After removal of 0 bases from V and 0 bases from J, the junction contained 8 bases not matched to a gene.